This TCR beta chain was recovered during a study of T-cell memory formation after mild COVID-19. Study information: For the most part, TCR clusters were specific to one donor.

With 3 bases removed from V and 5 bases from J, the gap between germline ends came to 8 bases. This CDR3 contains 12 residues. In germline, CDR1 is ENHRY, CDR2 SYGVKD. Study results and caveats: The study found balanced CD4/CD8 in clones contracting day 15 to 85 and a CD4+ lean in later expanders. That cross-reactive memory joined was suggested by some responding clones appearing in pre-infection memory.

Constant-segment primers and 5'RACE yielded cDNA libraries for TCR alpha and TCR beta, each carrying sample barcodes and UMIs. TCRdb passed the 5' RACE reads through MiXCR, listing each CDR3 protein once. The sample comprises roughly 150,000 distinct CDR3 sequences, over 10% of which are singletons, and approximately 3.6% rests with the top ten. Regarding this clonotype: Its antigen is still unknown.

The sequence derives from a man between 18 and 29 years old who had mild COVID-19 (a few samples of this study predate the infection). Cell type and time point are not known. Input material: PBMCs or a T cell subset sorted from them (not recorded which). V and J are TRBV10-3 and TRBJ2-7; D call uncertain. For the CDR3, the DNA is TGTGCCATCAGTGAACACACGAACGAGCAGTACGTC. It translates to CAISEHTNEQYV.